A single sample is the source of the 24 T cell receptor beta chains below, sequenced in a study of shared clonotypes between healthy human individuals. This table comes from immunoSEQ multiplex PCR, and its TCRdb copy is limited to in-frame clones, with some not included. This table has approximately 320,000 clones, around 86% appearing once. The sample consisted of memory CD8+ T cells sorted from blood. Subset in this sample: CD45RO+ cells pooled with CCR7-negative TemRA cells. Receptors were obtained from a man aged 18 to 35 in good health.

This clone was seen just once. The chain links TRBV27 to TRBJ2-3; D gene ambiguous. The germline V and J ends were trimmed by 7 bases and 2 bases, with 13 bases remaining between them. Germline V lookup: CDR1 MNHEY, CDR2 SMNVEV (reference sequence). The CDR3 runs 14 residues. The CDR3 loop reads CASTLRSVTDTQYF. The CDR3 region has the DNA TGTGCCAGCACTCTTCGATCAGTCACAGATACGCAGTATTTT.

This clone was seen just once. This chain connects TRBV29-1 to TRBJ2-7; 8 positions match TRBD1. The V gene end was trimmed by 4 bases and the J gene end by 2 bases; junction bases not matched to a gene: 4. Germline CDR1 and CDR2: SQVTM and ANQGSEA. The CDR3 length is 13 residues. In DNA form, the CDR3 reads TGCAGCGTTGTTTCGGACAGGGCCTACGAGCAGTACTTC. Translation gives CSVVSDRAYEQYF.

This clone was observed a few times. The chain combines TRBV9 with TRBJ2-7; 8 bases align to TRBD2. J was trimmed by 3 bases and V by 0 bases; bases with no gene match: 5. Germline-derived CDR1 and CDR2 are SGDLS and YYNGEE. There are 15 residues in the CDR3. This CDR3 is CASSVEDGGVYEQYF. The CDR3, as DNA: TGTGCCAGCAGCGTAGAGGACGGGGGGGTCTACGAGCAGTACTTC.

This clone came up many times. Written as DNA, the CDR3 is TGTGCCAGCAGTATGACACTCGCGAACACTGAAGCTTTCTTT. Translating it yields CASSMTLANTEAFF. V and J are TRBV6-6 and TRBJ1-1; D is unresolved. This CDR3 has 14 residues. The germline V and J ends were trimmed by 5 bases and 1 base, with 11 bases remaining between them. CDR1 is MNHNY and CDR2 is SVGAGI in the germline V gene (reference sequence).

Concerning this clone: The sample holds other DNA sequences that translate to the same CDR3. This chain links TRBV20-1 with TRBJ2-7, with unresolved D. The germline CDR1 and CDR2 sequences are DFQATT and SNEGSKA (reference sequence). With 1 base removed from V and 0 bases from J, the gap between germline ends came to 1 base. The CDR3 runs 11 residues. The CDR3 here is CSARVSYEQYF. CDR3 coding DNA: TGCAGTGCTAGAGTCTCCTACGAGCAGTACTTC.

V gene TRBV2 combines with J gene TRBJ2-2; no clear D. Deletions cut 9 bases from V and 1 base from J, with 9 bases between. This CDR3 has 13 amino acids. Germline V lookup: CDR1 SNHLY, CDR2 FYNNEI. The CDR3 protein is CARRTENTGELFF. CDR3 nucleotides: TGTGCCAGACGTACAGAGAACACCGGGGAGCTGTTTTTT.

The DNA of the CDR3 is TGTGCCAGCAGCTTAGACAGGGAAGAAAATGAAAAACTGTTTTTT. Translated: CASSLDREENEKLFF. The V call is TRBV5-8, the J call TRBJ1-4, with 7 bases lining up with TRBD1. Looked up from germline, CDR1 is SGHTS and CDR2 is YDEGEE. The CDR3 sequence is 15 residues long. Trimming removed 2 bases from V and 5 bases from J; junction bases left unmatched: 6.

This clone was detected only once. The V and J genes are TRBV6-5 and TRBJ2-5; 10 bases match TRBD2. V shed 4 bases, J shed 5 bases, and the junction held 7 bases outside the gene matches. The CDR3 runs 15 residues. Germline values: CDR1 MNHEY, CDR2 SVGAGI. The CDR3 bases are TGTGCCAGCAGTTTAGCGGGAGGCACTGGGGAGACCCAGTACTTC. Translation gives CASSLAGGTGETQYF.

The V and J genes are TRBV6-1 and TRBJ2-3; either TRBD1 or TRBD2 may fit D (5 bases each). V lost 4 bases and J lost 3, with 11 bases in between. The germline CDR1 and CDR2 sequences are MNHNS and SASEGT. This CDR3 is 14 amino acids long. The CDR3 sequence: CASSAVGETDTQYF. For the CDR3, the DNA is TGTGCCAGCAGTGCCGTAGGGGAGACAGATACGCAGTATTTT.

The rearrangement uses TRBV11-2 and TRBJ1-1; no reliable D call. Per germline, CDR1 SGHAT and CDR2 FQNNGV. Trimming removed 5 bases from V and 9 bases from J, with 13 bases in between. This CDR3 is 12 amino acids long. Written as DNA, the CDR3 is TGTGCCAGCAGCCCGGATGATCCCAAAGCTTTCTTT. It codes for CASSPDDPKAFF. Complete variable domain (other parts from reference TRBV11-2 and TRBJ1-1): EAGVAQSPRYKIIEKRQSVAFWCNPISGHATLYWYQQILGQGPKLLIQFQNNGVVDDSQLPKDRFSAERLKGVDSTLKIQPAKLEDSAVYLCASSPDDPKAFFGQGTRLTVV.

This clone appeared once. The V call is TRBV5-4, the J call TRBJ2-2, with D possibly being TRBD1 or TRBD2 (5 bases each). V lost 4 bases and J lost 6, with 10 bases in between. This CDR3 is 13 amino acids long. Germline V gene sequence: CDR1 SGHNT, CDR2 YYREEE (reference sequence). The chain's CDR3 is CASSPQGAGELFF. CDR3 bases: TGTGCCAGCAGCCCCCAGGGAGCCGGGGAGCTGTTTTTT.

The chain combines TRBV6-6 with TRBJ2-7; D is tentatively TRBD1 or TRBD2 (5 bases each). V lost 1 base to trimming and J lost 2 bases, with 9 bases between them. The CDR3 is 14 amino acids. The germline gives CDR1 MNHNY, CDR2 SVGAGI (reference sequence). CDR3 residues: CASSYYWDAYEQYF. CDR3 nucleotide sequence: TGTGCCAGCAGTTACTACTGGGACGCCTACGAGCAGTACTTC.

Only one count was recorded for this clone. The chain is built from TRBV7-9 and TRBJ1-2; no definite D call. This CDR3 is 13 amino acids long. Germline V gives CDR1 SEHNR, CDR2 FQNEAQ (reference sequence). Trimming pared 2 bases from V and 6 bases from J, leaving 10 bases between. The CDR3 coding sequence is TGTGCCAGCAGCTTAAGTGTAGGGCATGGCTACACCTTC. Amino acids: CASSLSVGHGYTF.

As to this clone: Other nucleotide sequences in the sample specify the same CDR3. The V gene is TRBV7-9, the J gene TRBJ1-1; no definite D call. Germline loops: CDR1 SEHNR, CDR2 FQNEAQ (reference sequence). The V and J ends lost 5 bases and 4 bases respectively, with 8 bases between them. The CDR3 loop spans 12 amino acids. The CDR3 DNA is TGTGCCAGCAGCCCTGTGGGCACTGAAGCTTTCTTT. Translating gives CASSPVGTEAFF.

V gene TRBV13 combines with J gene TRBJ2-7; 8 bases fit TRBD1. Germline CDR1 PRHDT, CDR2 FYEKMQ (reference sequence). The CDR3 runs 15 residues. Losses at the gene ends were 1 base for V and 2 bases for J; bases not matched to a gene: 4. The CDR3 here is CASSLEGQAPYEQYF. The CDR3 coding sequence is TGTGCCAGCAGCTTAGAGGGACAGGCTCCCTACGAGCAGTACTTC.

The CDR3 loop is CASSQGSLAGAIWELFF. DNA for the CDR3: TGTGCCAGCAGCCAGGGCTCCCTAGCGGGGGCAATCTGGGAGCTGTTTTTT. The chain carries TRBV14 and TRBJ2-2, with 10 bases matching TRBD2. Germline V CDR1 and CDR2: SGHDN, FVKESK. This CDR3 spans 17 amino acids. V trimming: 3 bases; J trimming: 9 bases; junction bases outside the gene matches: 13.

This chain connects TRBV7-6 to TRBJ2-6; 12 nucleotides agree with TRBD2. This CDR3 spans 18 amino acids. Germline lookup yields CDR1 SGHVS and CDR2 FNYEAQ. The V and J ends lost 1 base and 0 bases, in that order; junction bases with no gene match: 1. CDR3 nucleotide sequence: TGTGCCAGCAGCTTAGTGACTAGCGGGAGCTCTGGGGCCAACGTCCTGACTTTC. Protein sequence: CASSLVTSGSSGANVLTF. The full variable domain, completed using reference TRBV7-6 and TRBJ2-6, is GAGVSQSPRYKVTKRGQDVALRCDPISGHVSLYWYRQALGQGPEFLTYFNYEAQQDKSGLPNDRFSAERPEGSISTLTIQRTEQRDSAMYRCASSLVTSGSSGANVLTFGAGSRLTVL.

This chain joins TRBV9 and TRBJ2-3; D not certain. V shed 3 bases and J shed 9 bases, with 11 bases lying between them. Looked up from germline, CDR1 is SGDLS and CDR2 is YYNGEE. The CDR3 has 12 amino acids. In DNA form, the CDR3 reads TGTGCCAGCAGCGCCGACTTTGAGACGCAGTATTTT. It translates to CASSADFETQYF.

The rearrangement links TRBV7-8 to TRBJ2-7, with D tentatively TRBD1 or TRBD2 (5 bases each). The germline V gene has CDR1 SGHVS and CDR2 FQNEAQ. V was pared by 1 base and J by 5 bases, with 12 bases between. This CDR3 spans 14 amino acids. The CDR3 sequence is CASSLGGTLDEQYF. The CDR3 DNA sequence: TGTGCCAGCAGCTTAGGGGGGACCCTCGACGAGCAGTACTTC.

The chain joins TRBV7-9 to TRBJ2-2, with no clear D. The CDR3 is 12 amino acids. Germline CDR1 SEHNR, CDR2 FQNEAQ (reference sequence). Trimming removed 10 bases at V and 0 bases at J, with 6 bases between. The CDR3 here is CATPSNTGELFF. The CDR3 DNA follows: TGTGCCACCCCGTCGAACACCGGGGAGCTGTTTTTT.

This sequence joins TRBV30 and TRBJ1-5; 7 bases line up with TRBD1. CDR3 length equals 15 residues. The ends lost 2 bases at V and 4 bases at J; junction bases unmatched: 8. From germline, CDR1 is GTSNPN and CDR2 SVGIG (reference sequence). CDR3 loop: CAWSWKGTENQPQHF. The CDR3 bases are TGTGCCTGGAGTTGGAAAGGGACAGAGAATCAGCCCCAGCATTTT.

The chain uses TRBV4-2 and TRBJ2-5, with TRBD1 matching 10 bases. Germline V gene lookup returns CDR1 LGHNA and CDR2 YNFKEQ. J gave up 5 bases and V 1 base, and 10 bases lay outside the gene matches. CDR3 size: 17 residues. The CDR3 region has the DNA TGTGCCAGCAGCCAAGCAGTCTCGGACAGGGGGATGGAGACCCAGTACTTC. The encoded protein is CASSQAVSDRGMETQYF.

V usage is TRBV27 and J usage is TRBJ2-3, with D tentatively TRBD1 or TRBD2 (5 bases each). Germline V gene sequence: CDR1 MNHEY, CDR2 SMNVEV (reference sequence). This CDR3 has 16 amino acids. V was clipped by 3 bases and J by 2 bases, with 15 bases between them. CDR3 bases: TGTGCCAGCAGTTTCTGGGGACCCACTGACACAGATACGCAGTATTTT. It codes for CASSFWGPTDTDTQYF.

V gene TRBV5-1 combines with J gene TRBJ1-6; 9 nucleotides agree with TRBD1. Germline assignment: CDR1 SGHRS and CDR2 YFSETQ. The CDR3 contains 16 residues. The ends lost 4 bases at V and 6 bases at J; junction bases unmatched: 8. CDR3: CASSHRGLLLNSPLHF. The CDR3 nucleotides are TGCGCCAGCAGCCACAGGGGGCTCCTCCTTAATTCACCCCTCCACTTT.